This entry lists 16 T cell receptor beta chains sequenced from one sample in a study of blood T cell repertoires in COVID-19. Clones were sequenced by immunoSEQ multiplex PCR, and TCRdb holds only the in-frame ones, with some missing. The repertoire has fewer than 120,000 clones, around 80% of them found once; the top ten carry less than 4%. The sequenced sample consisted of peripheral blood. These receptors were obtained from a woman older than 75 with acute or convalescent COVID-19.

The rearrangement links TRBV11-2 to TRBJ2-7; 8 bases match TRBD2. With 4 bases clipped from V and 3 bases from J, the junction kept 2 bases outside the gene matches. Germline V CDR1 and CDR2: SGHAT, FQNNGV. The CDR3 totals 13 residues. The CDR3 reads CASSSGLVYEQYF. The CDR3 nucleotides read TGTGCCAGCAGCTCGGGACTAGTCTACGAGCAGTACTTC.

The V gene is TRBV5-6, the J gene TRBJ2-7; D perhaps matches TRBD2 (6 bases). V gave up 5 bases and J gave up 7 bases, with 10 bases separating them. Per the germline V gene, CDR1 is SGHDT and CDR2 is YYEEEE. CDR3 length: 11 residues. The CDR3 nucleotides are TGTGCCAGCAGTTCGGGACTGGAGCAGTACTTC. Translation gives CASSSGLEQYF. The whole variable domain, filled in from reference TRBV5-6 and TRBJ2-7, reads DAGVTQSPTHLIKTRGQQVTLRCSPKSGHDTVSWYQQALGQGPQFIFQYYEEEERQRGNFPDRFSGHQFPNYSSELNVNALLLGDSALYLCASSSGLEQYFGPGTRLTVT.

V is TRBV21-1 and J is TRBJ2-7; the D segment call TRBD1 is taken from the table without a DNA check. TRBV21-1 is a documented pseudogene. There are 14 residues in the CDR3. In nucleotides, the CDR3 is TGTGCCAGCAGCTCGACAGGGGGAAACTACGAGCAGTACTTC. Translating gives CASSSTGGNYEQYF.

The chain carries TRBV5-1 and TRBJ1-2; D call uncertain. Germline V gives CDR1 SGHRS, CDR2 YFSETQ. V dropped 1 base and J dropped 3 bases, with 7 bases sitting between them. CDR3 size: 13 residues. The CDR3 DNA sequence: TGCGCCAGCAGCTTGAATATCGACTATGGCTACACCTTC. This codes for CASSLNIDYGYTF.

The chain links TRBV18 to TRBJ2-7, with TRBD2 matching 7 bases. This CDR3 has 13 residues. Trimming took 3 bases from V and 7 from J; bases not matched to a gene: 6. Germline values: CDR1 KGHSH, CDR2 LQKENI. Here the CDR3 reads CASSPAGVGEQYF. CDR3 nucleotides: TGTGCCAGCTCACCGGCGGGGGTAGGGGAGCAGTACTTC. Combining the CDR3 with reference TRBV18 and TRBJ2-7 gives the whole variable domain NAGVMQNPRHLVRRRGQEARLRCSPMKGHSHVYWYRQLPEEGLKFMVYLQKENIIDESGMPKERFSAEFPKEGPSILRIQQVVRGDSAAYFCASSPAGVGEQYFGPGTRLTVT.

The rearrangement links TRBV7-3 to TRBJ2-2; 7 bases map to TRBD1. Germline V gives CDR1 SGHTA, CDR2 FQGTGA. The CDR3 is 19 amino acids. The ends lost 1 base at V and 2 bases at J; junction bases unmatched: 13. In nucleotides, the CDR3 is TGTGCCAGCAGCTTAATTTCGGCAGGGGGTTCGGTAAACACCGGGGAGCTGTTTTTT. This codes for CASSLISAGGSVNTGELFF.

The V gene is TRBV10-3, the J gene TRBJ2-2, with TRBD1 matching over 9 bases. Trimming at V came to 3 bases and at J to 6 bases, leaving 5 bases not matched to a gene. Germline lookup yields CDR1 ENHRY and CDR2 SYGVKD. The CDR3 length is 15 residues. This chain's CDR3 is CAISEQTGGAGELFF. CDR3 in DNA: TGTGCCATCAGTGAACAGACAGGGGGGGCCGGGGAGCTGTTTTTT.

The CDR3 nucleotides are TGTGCCAGCAGCGACGGGGGACACGAGCAGTACTTC. Encoded protein: CASSDGGHEQYF. V is TRBV5-8 and J is TRBJ2-7, with D maybe TRBD2 (6 bases). This CDR3 has 12 residues. Germline V gene lookup returns CDR1 SGHTS and CDR2 YDEGEE. Trimming removed 4 bases from V and 5 bases from J, with 10 bases in between.

The V call is TRBV28, the J call TRBJ2-5; TRBD2 aligns across 10 bases. CDR1 MDHEN and CDR2 SYDVKM come from the germline V gene. This CDR3 region has 16 residues. J gave up 3 bases and V 5 bases, and 9 bases lay outside the gene matches. The CDR3 DNA follows: TGTGCCAGCAGTAGAGCGGGAGGGCCTGCAGAAGAGACCCAGTACTTC. Its translation is CASSRAGGPAEETQYF.

The chain combines TRBV4-1 with TRBJ2-3; TRBD2 agrees at 9 bases. Germline values: CDR1 MGHRA, CDR2 YSYEKL. V shed 4 bases, J shed 4 bases, and the junction held 12 bases outside the gene matches. CDR3 length equals 17 residues. In DNA form, the CDR3 reads TGCGCCAGCAGCCGCCTGTCCGCGGGGGGGCGGGCAGATACGCAGTATTTT. This sequence encodes CASSRLSAGGRADTQYF.

This chain uses TRBV19 with TRBJ2-1; 7 bases are shared with TRBD2. The junction had 8 bases not matched to a gene; V was cut back by 5 bases and J by 4 bases. Germline V gives CDR1 LNHDA, CDR2 SQIVND (reference sequence). This CDR3 has 15 amino acids. The CDR3: CASSDWASGYNEQFF. CDR3 in DNA: TGTGCCAGTAGTGACTGGGCTAGCGGTTACAATGAGCAGTTCTTC.

The chain uses TRBV3-1 (or the pseudogene TRBV3-2) and TRBJ2-7, with 8 bases identical to TRBD1. CDR1 and CDR2 from the germline V gene are LGHDT and YNNKEL (reference sequence). CDR3 size: 15 residues. After removal of 0 bases from V and 5 bases from J, the junction contained 6 bases not matched to a gene. The CDR3 DNA sequence: TGTGCCAGCAGCCAAGATCTTAGGACAGGGCACGAGCAGTACTTC. It yields the protein CASSQDLRTGHEQYF.

This clone was detected only a few times. V and J are TRBV28 and TRBJ1-2; a possible D gene is TRBD1 (5 bases). V was pared by 11 bases and J by 3 bases, with 13 bases between. Germline V gene data show CDR1 as MDHEN and CDR2 as SYDVKM. The CDR3 runs 12 residues. The CDR3 region has the DNA TGTGCCTCCAGGGCGAATCACTATGGCTACACCTTC. It encodes CASRANHYGYTF.

This clone appeared once. V and J are TRBV3-1 (or the pseudogene TRBV3-2) and TRBJ2-3, with TRBD2 matching over 10 bases. There are 16 residues in the CDR3. With V trimmed by 0 bases and J by 5 bases, 5 bases remained unmatched. CDR1 is LGHDT and CDR2 is YNNKEL in the germline V gene (reference sequence). CDR3 DNA sequence: TGTGCCAGCAGCCAAGATCCTAGCGGGGGATTAGATACGCAGTATTTT. Amino acids: CASSQDPSGGLDTQYF.

V usage is TRBV6-2 or TRBV6-3 and J usage is TRBJ1-5; TRBD1 might be the D (5 bases). CDR1 is MNHEY, CDR2 SVGEGT, per germline. With 5 bases removed from V and 1 base from J, the gap between germline ends came to 9 bases. The CDR3 runs 14 residues. Here the CDR3 reads CASSPRQSNQPQHF. The CDR3 nucleotides are TGTGCCAGCAGTCCCCGACAGAGCAATCAGCCCCAGCATTTT.

The CDR3 DNA reads TGTGCCAGTAGTCCTCCCGGGACAGGGAGAGAGACCCAGTACTTC. Translated, it gives CASSPPGTGRETQYF. This chain joins TRBV19 and TRBJ2-5; 9 bases match TRBD1. From germline, CDR1 is LNHDA and CDR2 SQIVND (reference sequence). The CDR3 extends over 15 amino acids. V was pared by 5 bases and J by 4 bases, with 8 bases of the junction left unmatched.